This T cell receptor beta chain was profiled in a study of blood T cells in healthy people across ages. As for the study in general: The capture of about one barcoded beta molecule per two T cells was achieved by template switching.

A second PCR of roughly 7 to 11 cycles used a sample-barcoded 5' primer and a J-beta primer mix. TCRdb processed the 5' RACE reads anew with MiXCR; each CDR3 protein has one entry. The repertoire holds about 780,000 distinct CDR3 sequences, 20% to 30% seen once, with 3% in the top ten. Germline CDR1 reads SGHVS; CDR2 reads FNYEAQ. The CDR3 length is 14 residues. The germline V and J ends were trimmed by 5 bases and 5 bases, with 15 bases remaining between them. These data also formed part of another study, on T cells of mothers and their children.

The sample taken for sequencing was blood. The TCR was taken from a boy between 10 and 17 years old in good health. The rearrangement uses TRBV7-6 and TRBJ2-5; D may be TRBD1 or TRBD2 (7 bases each). The CDR3 is CASSQGGSGETQYF. The CDR3 nucleotides read TGTGCCAGCAGCCAGGGGGGGAGTGGGGAGACCCAGTACTTC.